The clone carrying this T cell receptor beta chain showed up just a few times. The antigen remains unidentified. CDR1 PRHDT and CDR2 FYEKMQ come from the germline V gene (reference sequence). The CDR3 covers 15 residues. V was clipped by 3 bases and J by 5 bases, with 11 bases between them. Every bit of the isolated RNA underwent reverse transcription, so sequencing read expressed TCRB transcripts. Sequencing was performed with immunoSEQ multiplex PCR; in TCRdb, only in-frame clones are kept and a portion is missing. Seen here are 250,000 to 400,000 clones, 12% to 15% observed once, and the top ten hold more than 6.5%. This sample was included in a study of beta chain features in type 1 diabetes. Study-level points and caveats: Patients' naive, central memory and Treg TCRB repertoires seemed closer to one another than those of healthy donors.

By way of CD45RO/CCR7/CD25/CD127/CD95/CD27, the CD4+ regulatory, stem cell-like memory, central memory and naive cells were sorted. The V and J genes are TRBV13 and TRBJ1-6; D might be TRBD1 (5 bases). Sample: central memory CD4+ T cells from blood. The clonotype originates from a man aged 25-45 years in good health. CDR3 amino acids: CASSLTGADNSPLHF. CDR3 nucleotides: TGTGCCAGCAGCTTGACCGGGGCTGATAATTCACCCCTCCACTTT. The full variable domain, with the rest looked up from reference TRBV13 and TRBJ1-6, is AAGVIQSPRHLIKEKRETATLKCYPIPRHDTVYWYQQGPGQDPQFLISFYEKMQSDKGSIPDRFSAQQFSDYHSELNMSSLELGDSALYFCASSLTGADNSPLHFGNGTRLTVT.